The next 22 T cell receptor beta chains were all read from a single sample in a study of blood T cell repertoires in COVID-19. The repertoire was sequenced with immunoSEQ multiplex PCR; TCRdb's copy has only in-frame clones and lacks some. The sample yields over 25,000 clones, roughly nine tenths seen once. The material sequenced was peripheral blood. These receptors originate from a human donor with active COVID-19. The donor label of this sample is uncertain.

This clone was seen more than once but under ten times. This sequence joins TRBV20-1 and TRBJ2-7, with D unresolved. V lost 7 bases and J 9 bases, leaving 13 bases between the germline ends. Per germline, CDR1 DFQATT and CDR2 SNEGSKA (reference sequence). The CDR3 contains 10 residues. CDR3: CSVGPSGQYF. The CDR3 bases are TGCAGTGTGGGCCCGTCCGGGCAGTACTTC.

V gene TRBV11-2 combines with J gene TRBJ2-3; 14 bases agree with TRBD2. V was clipped by 2 bases and J by 1 base; unmatched bases: 5. Germline V gene data show CDR1 as SGHAT and CDR2 as FQNNGV. The CDR3 spans 18 residues. DNA of the CDR3: TGTGCCAGCAGCTTAAGACTAGCGGGGGGGCCTCGCACAGATACGCAGTATTTT. Translated, it gives CASSLRLAGGPRTDTQYF.

This clone was counted a few times. The genes are TRBV7-9 and TRBJ1-5, with 12 bases matching TRBD1. Per the germline V gene, CDR1 is SEHNR and CDR2 is FQNEAQ (reference sequence). The ends lost 6 bases at V and 7 bases at J; junction bases unmatched: 7. The CDR3 extends over 15 amino acids. For the CDR3, the DNA is TGTGCCAGCAGTTCCGGGACAGGGGGCTGGCAGCCCCAGCATTTT. It codes for CASSSGTGGWQPQHF.

V and J are TRBV7-8 and TRBJ2-2; D is undetermined. The length of the CDR3 is 13 residues. The germline CDR1 and CDR2 sequences are SGHVS and FQNEAQ. Trimming stripped 11 bases from V and 0 bases from J, with 10 bases between. Here the CDR3 DNA reads TGTGCCCACCGGGTTTCGAACACCGGGGAGCTGTTTTTT. It specifies CAHRVSNTGELFF.

The chain joins TRBV6-6 to TRBJ1-1, with D perhaps TRBD1 (6 bases). The CDR3 runs to 16 residues. Germline assignment: CDR1 MNHNY and CDR2 SVGAGI (reference sequence). V was cut by 5 bases and J by 1 base, with 17 bases left in between. This CDR3 is CASSNVQGLTNTEAFF. CDR3 nucleotides: TGTGCCAGCAGTAACGTACAGGGATTGACGAACACTGAAGCTTTCTTT.

V and J are TRBV27 and TRBJ2-3, with 11 nucleotides matching TRBD2. This CDR3 contains 16 residues. The germline V gene encodes CDR1 MNHEY and CDR2 SMNVEV (reference sequence). Germline trimming cut 2 bases from V and 6 bases from J; bases unmatched to any gene: 7. This chain's CDR3 is CASSLTSGSRRDTQYF. DNA of the CDR3: TGTGCCAGCAGTTTAACTAGCGGGAGTCGAAGGGATACGCAGTATTTT.

This clone was counted only a few times. The chain recombines TRBV10-2 with TRBJ2-1; 12 bases line up with TRBD2. The J segment lost 9 bases and the V segment lost 3 bases, leaving 9 bases of the junction unmatched. CDR3 length: 16 amino acids. The germline V gene has CDR1 WSHSY and CDR2 SAAADI. DNA for the CDR3: TGCGCCAGCAGTGAAGAGGGCCTAGCGGGGGGGCGTGAGCAGTTCTTC. This encodes CASSEEGLAGGREQFF.

V is TRBV2 and J is TRBJ2-7; TRBD2 aligns across 10 bases. Germline CDR1 and CDR2: SNHLY and FYNNEI. CDR3 length equals 15 residues. With V trimmed by 4 bases and J by 7 bases, 10 bases remained unmatched. The CDR3 region has the DNA TGTGCCAGCAGTGGGGAGGCTAGCGGGAGAGTGGAGCAGTACTTC. It codes for CASSGEASGRVEQYF.

V usage is TRBV9 and J usage is TRBJ2-3, with D tentatively TRBD2 (6 bases). Germline assignment: CDR1 SGDLS and CDR2 YYNGEE. Between the trimmed V and J ends, which lost 2 bases and 3 bases, there was a span of 13 bases. The CDR3 runs to 15 residues. The CDR3 coding sequence is TGTGCCAGCAGCGTGGAGGGGTGGGATACAGATACGCAGTATTTT. Translated: CASSVEGWDTDTQYF.

The genes are TRBV7-2 and TRBJ2-7; a possible D gene is TRBD1 (6 bases). V shed 2 bases and J shed 5 bases, with 13 bases lying between them. The germline CDR1 and CDR2 sequences are SGHTA and FQGNSA. This CDR3 contains 14 residues. The CDR3, as DNA: TGTGCCAGCAGCTTATCAGGCAGGGGTAACGAGCAGTACTTC. Translating gives CASSLSGRGNEQYF.

The rearrangement uses TRBV4-1 and TRBJ2-5; weak D call: TRBD2 (7 bases). Trimming left V 3 bases short and J 4 bases short, with 18 bases between. The length of the CDR3 is 16 residues. CDR1 MGHRA and CDR2 YSYEKL come from the germline V gene. The CDR3 sequence is CASSQREGGARETQYF. CDR3 nucleotides: TGCGCCAGCAGCCAGAGAGAGGGGGGGGCCCGAGAGACCCAGTACTTC.

The CDR3 bases are TGTGCCTGGAGTTGGGGAGTCTCGAACACTGAAGCTTTCTTT. It translates to CAWSWGVSNTEAFF. This sequence joins TRBV30 and TRBJ1-1; unclear D gene. The CDR3 is 14 amino acids. The V gene's germline CDR1 is GTSNPN and CDR2 SVGIG (reference sequence). V was cut by 2 bases and J by 1 base, with 11 bases left in between.

The chain joins TRBV4-2 to TRBJ2-7; possible D gene TRBD2, 7 bases. This CDR3 has 14 amino acids. From germline, CDR1 is LGHNA and CDR2 YNFKEQ. Between the trimmed V and J ends, which lost 6 bases and 4 bases, there was a span of 16 bases. The CDR3 loop is CASSGGGLVYEQYF. The CDR3 DNA is TGTGCCAGCAGTGGGGGGGGGCTTGTATACGAGCAGTACTTC.

The V call is TRBV13, the J call TRBJ2-1; 10 bases map to TRBD2. CDR1 PRHDT and CDR2 FYEKMQ come from the germline V gene (reference sequence). The CDR3 sequence is 18 residues long. Trimming removed 5 bases from V and 5 bases from J; junction bases left unmatched: 15. CDR3 nucleotide sequence: TGTGCCAGCAGCCTGACGCCGCCTCTAGCGGGGGTTAACAATGAGCAGTTCTTC. Amino acid sequence: CASSLTPPLAGVNNEQFF.

The genes are TRBV4-3 and TRBJ2-7; 7 bases agree with TRBD2. V was pared by 1 base and J by 0 bases, with 6 bases of the junction left unmatched. Germline V gene lookup returns CDR1 LGHNA and CDR2 YSLEER. The CDR3 sequence is 16 residues long. CDR3 nucleotides: TGCGCCAGCAGCCAAGCTGTGAGCGGGGCCTCCTACGAGCAGTACTTC. Translation gives CASSQAVSGASYEQYF.

This clone has a single count. The rearrangement joins TRBV15 to TRBJ1-2; 8 bases align to TRBD1. Germline V lookup: CDR1 LNHNV, CDR2 YYDKDF (reference sequence). Losses at the gene ends were 1 base for V and 4 bases for J; bases not matched to a gene: 2. The CDR3 totals 14 residues. CDR3 nucleotide sequence: TGTGCCACCAGCAGAGCACAGGGGGGCTATGGCTACACCTTC. It specifies CATSRAQGGYGYTF.

Comments on this clone: A much larger clone differs from this one at a single base, so this may be a read error. This sample also contains other DNA sequences that code for the same CDR3. The rearrangement joins TRBV27 to TRBJ2-7, with 8 bases that match TRBD1. This CDR3 comprises 14 residues. J was trimmed by 3 bases and V by 2 bases; bases with no gene match: 3. Germline CDR1 is MNHEY and CDR2 is SMNVEV (reference sequence). In DNA, the CDR3 is TGTGCCAGCAGTTTACAGGGGGCTAACTACGAGCAGTACTTC. Translation gives CASSLQGANYEQYF.

The chain carries TRBV11-3 and TRBJ2-1, with 9 bases that match TRBD2. The trim removed 2 bases at V and 7 bases at J, leaving 3 bases unmatched. Germline CDR1 is SGHNT and CDR2 is YENEEA. The CDR3 runs to 14 residues. The CDR3 DNA reads as TGTGCCAGCAGCTTAAGGACTAGCGCGAATGAGCAGTTCTTC. Protein product: CASSLRTSANEQFF.

The gene calls are TRBV11-3 and TRBJ2-5; 7 nucleotides line up with TRBD1. Unmatched junction bases numbered 3, after V lost 5 bases and J lost 3 bases. Germline lookup yields CDR1 SGHNT and CDR2 YENEEA. The CDR3 sequence is 13 residues long. The CDR3 reads CASSLGTEETQYF. The CDR3 nucleotides read TGTGCCAGCAGCCTTGGGACAGAAGAGACCCAGTACTTC. Together with reference TRBV11-3 and TRBJ2-5, the CDR3 gives the full variable domain: EAGVVQSPRYKIIEKKQPVAFWCNPISGHNTLYWYLQNLGQGPELLIRYENEEAVDDSQLPKDRFSAERLKGVDSTLKIQPAELGDSAVYLCASSLGTEETQYFGPGTRLLVL.

The V and J genes are TRBV7-2 and TRBJ1-1; D is unclear. CDR1 and CDR2 (germline): SGHTA, FQGNSA. The CDR3 totals 13 residues. Trimming stripped 0 bases from V and 10 bases from J, with 12 bases between. CDR3 amino acids: CASSLAHPAVAFF. The CDR3, as DNA: TGTGCCAGCAGCTTAGCACACCCCGCGGTAGCTTTCTTT. The variable domain in full, with the rest retrieved from reference TRBV7-2 and TRBJ1-1, is GAGVSQSPSNKVTEKGKDVELRCDPISGHTALYWYRQSLGQGLEFLIYFQGNSAPDKSGLPSDRFSAERTGGSVSTLTIQRTQQEDSAVYLCASSLAHPAVAFFGQGTRLTVV.

This chain links TRBV27 with TRBJ2-2; no definite D call. In germline, CDR1 is MNHEY, CDR2 SMNVEV (reference sequence). With 2 bases removed from V and 4 bases from J, the gap between germline ends came to 5 bases. The CDR3 consists of 13 residues. The DNA for the CDR3 is TGTGCCAGCAGTTTAGAGGCCACCGGGGAGCTGTTTTTT. This encodes CASSLEATGELFF.

The rearrangement links TRBV3-1 (or the pseudogene TRBV3-2) to TRBJ2-7; 7 bases map to TRBD2. The CDR3 runs to 15 residues. V trimming: 4 bases; J trimming: 2 bases; junction bases outside the gene matches: 8. CDR1 and CDR2 (germline): LGHDT, YNNKEL (reference sequence). The CDR3 is CASSPLGGSAYEQYF. The DNA for the CDR3 is TGTGCCAGCAGCCCCCTGGGGGGGAGTGCCTACGAGCAGTACTTC.